Listed below are T cell receptor beta chains from one sample, sequenced in a study of blood T cell repertoires in COVID-19. Sequenced by immunoSEQ multiplex PCR; TCRdb stores in-frame clones only, minus some. In the table there are roughly 240,000 clones, approximately 89% of which are singletons. Sequenced input: PBMCs or T cells enriched from blood (not recorded which). The receptor source for this set is a woman aged 40 to 50 with acute COVID-19. CDR3s include the opening cysteine and the closing phenylalanine or tryptophan. D genes are given only for firm matches. Size is stated for part of the rows, as once, few or many counts, or as a class when the clone is expanded.

size,J,V,D,DNA,CDR3
.,TRBJ1-3,TRBV3-1/TRBV3-2,.,TGTGCCAGCAGCCGGGCAGACTCTGGAAACACCATATATTTT,CASSRADSGNTIYF
few,TRBJ2-5,TRBV9,TRBD2,TGTGCCAGCAGCGCAAGCGGGGGGTGGAAGACCCAGTACTTC,CASSASGGWKTQYF
.,TRBJ2-6,TRBV12-5,.,TGTGCTAGTGGTTTTACAGGCGCGGGGGCCAACGTCCTGACTTTC,CASGFTGAGANVLTF
once,TRBJ1-1,TRBV3-1/TRBV3-2,.,TGTGCCAGCAGTGAAGTGGCAGGGGCCTCTGAAGCTTTCTTT,CASSEVAGASEAFF
.,TRBJ2-4,TRBV4-3,TRBD1,TGCGCCAGCAGCCACGAGGGGGCCGCTTCCAAAAACATTCAGTACTTC,CASSHEGAASKNIQYF
.,TRBJ2-2,TRBV9,TRBD1,TGTGCCAGCAGCGGAGCCCGCCGGGACAGGGAACAGAGGGAGCTGTTTTTT,CASSGARRDREQRELFF
.,TRBJ2-3,TRBV6-6,TRBD2,TGTGCCAGCAGGAACTCCGGGGGGTGGGCAGATACGCAGTATTTT,CASRNSGGWADTQYF
.,TRBJ1-4,TRBV19,TRBD1,TGTGCCAGTAGCCAGGACAGGGGGCCGCTCGAAAAACTGTTTTTT,CASSQDRGPLEKLFF
.,TRBJ1-5,TRBV6-5,TRBD1,TGTGCCAGACCTCGCCGGGACAGGCCGAATCAGCCCCAGCATTTT,CARPRRDRPNQPQHF
.,TRBJ1-2,TRBV6-1,TRBD1,TGTGCCAGCAGTGCAAAGGACAGGGGATCTGCAGGTGGCTACACCTTC,CASSAKDRGSAGGYTF
.,TRBJ1-2,TRBV7-2,.,TGTGCCAGCAGCTTAGTCGGCCAGGGAAGAACCTTTATTGTAGGCTACACCTTC,CASSLVGQGRTFIVGYTF
once,TRBJ2-2,TRBV5-1,TRBD1,TGCGCCAGCAGCCCAGCACGGACAGGGGGAGGTGGGGAGCTGTTTTTT,CASSPARTGGGGELFF
.,TRBJ1-2,TRBV18,.,TGTGCCAGCTCACCATTGGAAGGGGCCGGTGGCTACACCTTC,CASSPLEGAGGYTF
.,TRBJ1-6,TRBV4-2,.,TGTGCCAGCAGCCAGGGCTTGGGAGGAAATTCACCCCTCCACTTT,CASSQGLGGNSPLHF
.,TRBJ1-2,TRBV18,TRBD1,TGTGCCAGCTCGGCGGGACAGGACCACTATGGCTACACCTTC,CASSAGQDHYGYTF
.,TRBJ2-1,TRBV24-1,TRBD2,TGTGCCACCAGTGCCCAGCGGGGCTCCTACAATGAGCAGTTCTTC,CATSAQRGSYNEQFF
.,TRBJ1-5,TRBV18,.,TGTGCCAGCTCAGGACAGCAGTATAGCAATCAGCCCCAGCATTTT,CASSGQQYSNQPQHF
.,TRBJ2-7,TRBV7-2,TRBD2,TGTGCCAGCAGCTTAGTTAGCGGGGGATCTACCTACGAGCAGTACTTC,CASSLVSGGSTYEQYF
.,TRBJ1-1,TRBV11-2,TRBD1,TGTGCCAGCAGCTCACAGGGGGCGATGGGAGCTTTCTTT,CASSSQGAMGAFF
.,TRBJ2-7,TRBV19,TRBD1,TGTGCCAGTAGTCCCTGGACAGGGTCAGGATACGAGCAGTACTTC,CASSPWTGSGYEQYF
.,TRBJ1-1,TRBV6-4,TRBD1,TGTGCCAGCAGTGTGGGGACAGGCTATGAAGCTTTCTTT,CASSVGTGYEAFF
.,TRBJ1-4,TRBV5-3,TRBD1,TGTGCCAGAAGCATCGTCAAATCTCCCGAGACAGGGATAGCAACTAATGAAAAACTGTTTTTT,CARSIVKSPETGIATNEKLFF
.,TRBJ2-3,TRBV5-1,.,TGCGCCAGCAGCGGGGTCGGGGGGCGCGCGGATACGCAGTATTTT,CASSGVGGRADTQYF
.,TRBJ2-7,TRBV9,TRBD1,TGTGCCAGCAGCGTAGAAACAGGGGGCTACGAGCAGTACTTC,CASSVETGGYEQYF
.,TRBJ2-1,TRBV5-4,TRBD2,TGTGCCAGCAGCTTACCTAGCGGGGCCTACAATGAGCAGTTCTTC,CASSLPSGAYNEQFF
.,TRBJ1-2,TRBV19,.,TGTGCCACCCTAAGGGCAGGGATCGATGGCTATGGCTACACCTTC,CATLRAGIDGYGYTF
.,TRBJ2-2,TRBV6-5,.,TGTGCCAGCACTAACAGCGGGCTCAACACCGGGGAGCTGTTTTTT,CASTNSGLNTGELFF